Detailed here is one TCR beta chain. Participants spanned ages about 18 to 90 years and resided in some 22 US areas. Method: immunoSEQ multiplex PCR; TCRdb's copy keeps in-frame clones and lacks some. The data show approximately 240,000 clones, about 79% seen once. This entry comes from a study of blood T cell repertoires in COVID-19. Between the trimmed V and J ends, which lost 6 bases and 3 bases, there was a span of 18 bases. Germline V gene data show CDR1 as LNHDA and CDR2 as SQIVND (reference sequence). The CDR3 totals 15 residues. The receptor was isolated from a woman aged 40-49 years with acute COVID-19. The source material was PBMCs or T cells enriched from blood (not recorded which). This rearrangement joins TRBV19 to TRBJ2-7, with D maybe TRBD1 (6 bases). The CDR3 is CASSLNRAGSYEQYF. CDR3 coding DNA: TGTGCCAGTAGCCTCAACAGGGCTGGGAGCTACGAGCAGTACTTC. Looking up the rest from reference TRBV19 and TRBJ2-7 gives the full variable domain: DGGITQSPKYLFRKEGQNVTLSCEQNLNHDAMYWYRQDPGQGLRLIYYSQIVNDFQKGDIAEGYSVSREKKESFPLTVTSAQKNPTAFYLCASSLNRAGSYEQYFGPGTRLTVT.